Following are 17 T cell receptor beta chains from one sample sequenced in a study of regulatory T cells in long-lasting Graves disease. Library construction for TCR beta used iRepertoire HTBI primers and Arm-PCR of CDR3 regions. TCRdb used MiXCR to reprocess the multiplex PCR reads, holding one entry per CDR3 protein. The table shows a few hundred thousand distinct CDR3 sequences, with roughly 15% occurring only once. Time point: newly diagnosed GD, antithyroid drugs for less than 3 months. PBMC RNA served as the TCR library source. The sample was also reused in another study, on T cells in Graves' hyperthyroidism and ophthalmopathy.

Sample: peripheral blood mononuclear cells (PBMCs), taken at new diagnosis, from a patient treated with antithyroid drugs. The receptors derive from a woman between 18 and 29 years old with Graves disease.

DNA of the CDR3: TGCAGCGTTCTTCGGGCGGATTCTGGCTACACCTTC. Amino acid sequence: CSVLRADSGYTF. V is TRBV29-1 and J is TRBJ1-2; D not certain. The CDR3 has 12 amino acids. The V gene lost 5 bases and the J gene lost 7 bases, with 14 bases spanning the gap. Germline V gene lookup returns CDR1 SQVTM and CDR2 ANQGSEA. The full variable domain, rest sourced from reference TRBV29-1 and TRBJ1-2, is SAVISQKPSRDICQRGTSLTIQCQVDSQVTMMFWYRQQPGQSLTLIATANQGSEATYESGFVIDKFPISRPNLTFSTLTVSNMSPEDSSIYLCSVLRADSGYTFGSGTRLTVV.

The V gene is TRBV20-1, the J gene TRBJ2-6; the D gene is possibly TRBD1 (6 bases). Trimming pared 4 bases from V and 3 bases from J, leaving 10 bases between. The CDR3 sequence is 14 residues long. Per the germline V gene, CDR1 is DFQATT and CDR2 is SNEGSKA (reference sequence). In DNA, the CDR3 is TGCAGTGCTACGGACAGAAGTGGGGCCAACGTCCTGACTTTC. Encoded protein: CSATDRSGANVLTF.

V is TRBV7-9 and J is TRBJ2-1, with 14 bases fitting TRBD2. V was clipped by 5 bases and J by 8 bases; unmatched bases: 5. The CDR3 sequence is 15 residues long. From germline, CDR1 is SEHNR and CDR2 FQNEAQ (reference sequence). CDR3 bases: TGTGCCAGCAGCCCGAGACTAGCGGGGGGGGATGAGCAGTTCTTC. It codes for CASSPRLAGGDEQFF.

In its sample, this clonotype was seen many times. V usage is TRBV12-3 or TRBV12-4 and J usage is TRBJ1-2; D is possibly TRBD1 (5 bases). With 6 bases removed from V and 6 bases from J, the gap between germline ends came to 20 bases. The length of the CDR3 is 15 residues. The CDR3 loop is CASSSRQIPPHGYTF. The CDR3 DNA reads as TGTGCCAGCAGCTCACGACAGATCCCTCCCCATGGCTACACCTTC.

In this sample, this clonotype turned up a few times. One end of the junction is discordant with germline, which a read error may explain. V is TRBV28 and J is TRBJ2-7; 12 positions agree with TRBD1. CDR1 MDHEN and CDR2 SYDVKM come from the germline V gene. The CDR3 is 14 residues long. As DNA, the CDR3 is TGTGCCAGCAGGGGGACAGGGGGCTCCAACGAGCAGTACTTC. This codes for CASRGTGGSNEQYF.

Comment on this clonotype: A far larger clone is a single base away, which makes a read error likely. The chain joins TRBV2 to TRBJ2-7; tentatively, D is TRBD1 or TRBD2 (6 bases each). The CDR3 runs to 16 residues. V was clipped by 7 bases and J by 7 bases, with 26 bases between them. CDR1 and CDR2 from the germline V gene are SNHLY and FYNNEI. The CDR3 DNA reads TGTGCCAGCATTGATAGGGAAAGCTTGGGGGGCAATGAGCAGTACTTC. Translating gives CASIDRESLGGNEQYF.

This clonotype occurred a few times. The V call is TRBV20-1, the J call TRBJ2-1; possibly TRBD1 for D (6 bases). Germline assignment: CDR1 DFQATT and CDR2 SNEGSKA (reference sequence). CDR3 size: 12 residues. Trimming shortened V by 4 bases and J by 7 bases, and 11 bases separated the two germline ends. The CDR3 region is CSANEDRNEQFF. The CDR3 nucleotides read TGCAGTGCTAACGAAGACAGGAATGAGCAGTTCTTC.

Only a few counts were recorded for this clonotype. The chain couples TRBV20-1 to TRBJ1-6, with a tentative D call TRBD1 (5 bases). The germline CDR1 and CDR2 sequences are DFQATT and SNEGSKA (reference sequence). The CDR3 spans 14 residues. Trimming cost V 0 bases and J 5 bases, with 8 bases left between them. The CDR3 coding sequence is TGCAGTGCTAGAGATCTCAGGGATAATTCACCCCTCCACTTT. Translation: CSARDLRDNSPLHF.

This clonotype showed up just a few times. V and J are TRBV18 and TRBJ2-5, with 14 bases aligning to TRBD2. CDR1 is KGHSH, CDR2 LQKENI, per germline. The CDR3 contains 18 residues. V shed 1 base and J 4 bases; nucleotides not matched to a gene: 8. CDR3: CASSPLPGLAGGRETQYF. DNA for the CDR3: TGTGCCAGCTCACCACTTCCTGGACTAGCGGGAGGCCGAGAGACCCAGTACTTC.

This clonotype occurred many times. V usage is TRBV7-2 and J usage is TRBJ1-5; D gene ambiguous. This CDR3 contains 13 residues. V dropped 4 bases and J dropped 4 bases, with 8 bases sitting between them. Germline CDR1 and CDR2: SGHTA and FQGNSA. In DNA, the CDR3 is TGTGCCAGCAGCTACTGGGAGAATCAGCCCCAGCATTTT. As protein: CASSYWENQPQHF.

This clonotype appeared a few times. Just one base apart from a much larger clone, this may be a read error. The chain carries TRBV5-1 and TRBJ2-1; TRBD2 aligns across 9 bases. The CDR3 covers 17 residues. Germline V gene lookup returns CDR1 SGHRS and CDR2 YFSETQ. The CDR3 reads CASSSDLAGVSYNEQLF. In nucleotides, the CDR3 is TGCGCCAGCAGCTCGGACTTAGCGGGAGTCTCCTACAATGAGCAGCTCTTC. The full variable domain, in which reference TRBV5-1 and TRBJ2-1 provide the parts outside the CDR3, is KAGVTQTPRYLIKTRGQQVTLSCSPISGHRSVSWYQQTPGQGLQFLFEYFSETQRNKGNFPGRFSGRQFSNSRSEMNVSTLELGDSALYLCASSSDLAGVSYNEQLFGPGTRLTVL.

The chain employs TRBV24-1 and TRBJ2-3; TRBD2 is a possible D gene (6 bases). Trimming cost V 5 bases and J 2 bases, with 13 bases left between them. The CDR3 totals 15 residues. Germline assignment: CDR1 KGHDR and CDR2 SFDVKD. CDR3 amino acids: CATSAFRDFTDTQYF. The CDR3 nucleotides read TGTGCCACCAGTGCCTTCCGGGACTTCACAGATACGCAGTATTTT.

At least ten counts were recorded for this clonotype. This chain joins TRBV2 and TRBJ2-1, with D maybe TRBD2 (5 bases). CDR3 length: 14 residues. Looked up from germline, CDR1 is SNHLY and CDR2 is FYNNEI. V was shortened by 10 bases and J by 4 bases, with 17 bases between the two germline ends. The CDR3 reads CAMILVGEYNEQFF. The CDR3 DNA reads as TGTGCCATGATACTAGTTGGCGAATACAATGAGCAGTTCTTC.

The chain uses TRBV14 and TRBJ2-7; 8 positions match TRBD1. The V gene's germline CDR1 is SGHDN and CDR2 FVKESK. There are 15 residues in the CDR3. J gave up 2 bases and V 4 bases, and 7 bases lay outside the gene matches. CDR3: CASSPTGDNPYEQYF. CDR3 coding DNA: TGTGCCAGCAGCCCGACAGGGGACAACCCCTACGAGCAGTACTTC.

This clonotype was observed a few times. The chain has TRBV9 and TRBJ2-7; the match to TRBD1 covers 8 bases. The germline V gene encodes CDR1 SGDLS and CDR2 YYNGEE. Germline trimming cut 4 bases from V and 5 bases from J; bases unmatched to any gene: 11. The CDR3 is 15 residues long. DNA for the CDR3: TGTGCCAGCAGCTCTAGAGGTACAGGGGGGAACGAGCAGTACTTC. This translates into CASSSRGTGGNEQYF.

With respect to this clonotype: This may stem from a read error, because a much larger clone lies one nucleotide away. The chain couples TRBV18 to TRBJ1-4; D unresolved. Germline assignment: CDR1 KGHSH and CDR2 LQKENI. CDR3 length equals 17 residues. The CDR3 region is CASSLDIHAGYDRKPFF. In DNA, the CDR3 is TGTGCCAGCTCGCTCGACATACACGCGGGCTATGATCGGAAACCGTTTTTT.

This clonotype was picked up a small number of times. This chain uses TRBV18 with TRBJ1-1, with D possibly TRBD1 on 5 matching bases. CDR1 is KGHSH and CDR2 is LQKENI in the germline V gene. CDR3 length: 15 amino acids. The ends were cut back, 0 bases at V and 4 bases at J, with 12 bases in the middle. The DNA for the CDR3 is TGTGCCAGCTCACCACCGTGGGGGTCGGGCACTGAAGCTTTCTTT. The encoded protein is CASSPPWGSGTEAFF.